This TCR beta chain derives from a study of tissue T cells after allogeneic stem cell transplantation. Study summary: CD3+ T cells were flow-sorted when enough cells; otherwise DNA extracted directly.

Worth noting for this clone: The target antigen is unknown.

Produced via immunoSEQ multiplex PCR; TCRdb's table is partial and in-frame only. The sample carries some 45,000 clones, around nine tenths recorded once. The study, taken as a whole, reports: Across patients, clones rarely overlapped, yet motif clusters were shared tissue-specifically. Anatomically similar tissues had similar TCR repertoires within each patient.

The sample consisted of blood, taken before transplantation. This TCR derives from a woman aged 35 to 70 who later had graft-versus-host disease after an allogeneic stem cell transplant.

The CDR3 nucleotides read TGTGCCAGCAGTTACGACCGGGGGGGGTACGAGCAGTACTTC. Translating it yields CASSYDRGGYEQYF. The chain employs TRBV6-5 and TRBJ2-7; TRBD2 matches at 8 bases. Germline V gene lookup returns CDR1 MNHEY and CDR2 SVGAGI. V was clipped by 2 bases and J by 4 bases; unmatched bases: 4. The CDR3 contains 14 residues.